Listed below are T cell receptor beta chains from one sample, sequenced in a study of graft-versus-host responses after intestinal transplantation. Assay: immunoSEQ multiplex PCR; the TCRdb copy retains only in-frame clones and omits some. The profile shows about 97,000 clones, approximately 92% of them singletons. The specimen was PBMCs, collected about 450 days after intestinal transplant. Receptor source: a human patient who received an intestinal transplant, so some T cells may come from the graft donor. Each CDR3 is given with its conserved first and last residue. The D gene is left open where the match is weak. Part of the rows lack a size; the others show once, few, many or a class for expanded clones.

>.|.|TRBV19|TRBJ2-1
TGTGCCAGTAGTATTAGACTGAGCAATGAGCAGTTCTTC
CASSIRLSNEQFF
>.|.|TRBV7-9|TRBJ1-1
TGTGCCAGCAGCGAAGGGATGACTGAAGCTTTCTTT
CASSEGMTEAFF
>.|.|TRBV2|TRBJ1-5
TGTGCCAGCGGTCAGGAGGGCAATCAGCCCCAGCATTTT
CASGQEGNQPQHF
>TRBD1|.|TRBV7-9|TRBJ2-3
TGTGCCAGCAGCTTAGCCCCATGGACAGGGGGAGGCCCAGATACGCAGTATTTT
CASSLAPWTGGGPDTQYF
>.|.|TRBV18|TRBJ1-6
TGTGCCAGCTCACCACCTGGACAGCGTGAGAATTCACCCCTCCACTTT
CASSPPGQRENSPLHF
>TRBD1|.|TRBV6-5|TRBJ1-5
TGTGCCAGCAGTAGGGACAGGGGCCATCAGCCCCAGCATTTT
CASSRDRGHQPQHF
>.|.|TRBV15|TRBJ1-2
TGTGCCACCAGCACAAGCCTTATCGGGGCGGACGGCGACTATGGCTACACCTTC
CATSTSLIGADGDYGYTF
>.|.|TRBV5-8|TRBJ2-3
TGTGCCAGCAGCTTGGGCCCCGTGCGCCAGTATTTT
CASSLGPVRQYF
>.|.|TRBV27|TRBJ1-6
TGTGCCACACACGGGGTCTCCTATAATTCACCCCTCCACTTT
CATHGVSYNSPLHF
>.|.|TRBV6-5|TRBJ2-7
TGTGCCAGCAGTTACTCTGGCGGGCGGATGGACGAGCAGTACTTC
CASSYSGGRMDEQYF
>.|.|TRBV6-6|TRBJ2-3
TGTGCCACACAGCCTACGCGGCAGTCGCCAGATACGCAGTATTTT
CATQPTRQSPDTQYF
>.|.|TRBV5-1|TRBJ2-7
TGCGCCAGCAGCTCTAGCTTTGTGGAGCAGTACTTC
CASSSSFVEQYF
>TRBD1|.|TRBV29-1|TRBJ1-2
TGCAGCGTTTCGGTTGTTAGGGGACAGACTTATGGCTACACCTTC
CSVSVVRGQTYGYTF
>.|once|TRBV5-5|TRBJ1-2
TGTGCCAGCAGCCCCGGGGGGGCGGAGTATGGCTACACCTTC
CASSPGGAEYGYTF
>TRBD1|.|TRBV27|TRBJ1-1
TGTGCCAGCAGTTTATTGACAGGGGCGACTGAAGCTTTCTTT
CASSLLTGATEAFF
>TRBD1|.|TRBV7-8|TRBJ2-7
TGTGCCAGCAGCCCTCCGGGACAGGGGGCGTGGGAGCAGTACTTC
CASSPPGQGAWEQYF
>.|.|TRBV5-1|TRBJ2-2
TGCGCCAGCAGCTTGGAGGGGGACACCGGGGAGCTGTTTTTT
CASSLEGDTGELFF
>.|.|TRBV6-5|TRBJ1-4
TGTGCCAGCACGTGGATTGCAACTAATGAAAAACTGGTTTTT
CASTWIATNEKLVF
>.|.|TRBV5-5|TRBJ1-2
TGTGCCAGCAGCTTGCCCAGCATGGATGGCTACACCTTC
CASSLPSMDGYTF
>TRBD1|.|TRBV5-1|TRBJ1-4
TGCGCCAGCAGCTCGTCCAGGGACAGGCCGAATGAAAAACTGTTTTTT
CASSSSRDRPNEKLFF
>.|.|TRBV2|TRBJ2-7
TGTGCCAGCAGTACCGGGACGGGCTACGAGCAGTACTTC
CASSTGTGYEQYF
>TRBD1|once|TRBV10-3|TRBJ2-7
TGTGCCATCAGTGCCCCGGGACAGGGGACCCTCGAGCAGTACTTC
CAISAPGQGTLEQYF
>TRBD1|.|TRBV4-1|TRBJ2-7
TGCGCCAGCAGCCAAGGGACAGGGGGTAATTCGGAGCAGTACTTC
CASSQGTGGNSEQYF
>TRBD2|.|TRBV2|TRBJ2-5
TGTGCCAGCACCCCGGGGAGTGCGGGGGGGCTGGGGGAGACCCAGTACTTC
CASTPGSAGGLGETQYF
>TRBD1|few|TRBV5-6|TRBJ2-7
TGTGCCAGCAGCTTATTGGACAGGGCTACCTACGAGCAGTACTTC
CASSLLDRATYEQYF
>.|.|TRBV10-3|TRBJ1-3
TGTGCCATCATGGCCGGCTCTGGAAACACCATATATTTT
CAIMAGSGNTIYF
>.|.|TRBV7-9|TRBJ1-2
TGTGCCAGCAGCCCCATCGGGGGCATCTATGGCTACACCTTC
CASSPIGGIYGYTF
>.|once|TRBV6-5|TRBJ1-2
TGTGCCAGCAGTTCCAGGGTCCCCTATGGCTACACCTTC
CASSSRVPYGYTF
>TRBD1|.|TRBV27|TRBJ2-7
TGTGCCAGCAGTACCCGACAGGGGCTCTCCTACGAGCAGTACTTC
CASSTRQGLSYEQYF
>.|.|TRBV29-1|TRBJ1-2
TGCAGCGCCTACAGGGACCGCGGTGGCTACACCTTC
CSAYRDRGGYTF
>.|few|TRBV19|TRBJ2-2
TGTGCCAGTAGTATAGCCCCAGGGGACACCGGGGAGCTGTTTTTT
CASSIAPGDTGELFF
>.|.|TRBV10-1|TRBJ1-1
TGCGCCAGCAGTGAGTCGAGGGGAAGGAACACTGAAGCTTTCTTT
CASSESRGRNTEAFF
>.|.|TRBV21-1|TRBJ1-3
TGTGCCAGCAACCCGGGACAGGGAGAGGGAAACACCATATATTTT
CASNPGQGEGNTIYF
>.|once|TRBV2|TRBJ1-1
TGTGCCAGCAGCCCCCGGTTGGCTGAAGCTTTCTTT
CASSPRLAEAFF
>TRBD2|.|TRBV9|TRBJ2-1
TGTGCCAGCAGCGTAGTGGGGAGGGTGCAGTTCTTC
CASSVVGRVQFF
>.|.|TRBV9|TRBJ1-2
TGTGCCAGCAGCGAAGGGGGGCAGGGAACGGCCGGCTACACCTTC
CASSEGGQGTAGYTF
>.|.|TRBV9|TRBJ2-7
TGTGCCAGCAGCGTAGGAGGTGTTGGTAGCGAGCAGTACTTC
CASSVGGVGSEQYF
>.|.|TRBV7-7|TRBJ1-1
TGTGCTAGCAGCCCAGTAGGTGAAGCTTTCTTT
CASSPVGEAFF
>.|.|TRBV5-6|TRBJ1-1
TGTGCCAGCAGCTTGAGGGGGGGCGCTGAAGCTTTCTTT
CASSLRGGAEAFF
>.|once|TRBV5-6|TRBJ1-1
TGTGCCAGCAGCTTGGCCAGTGAAGCTTTCTTT
CASSLASEAFF
>.|.|TRBV5-1|TRBJ1-4
TGCGCCAGCAGCGACGAAAAGAGTCCAGATGAAAAACTGTTTTTT
CASSDEKSPDEKLFF
>.|.|TRBV5-1|TRBJ1-1
TGCGCCAGCAGCTTGGGGCCGGATTGGAACACTGAAGCTTTCTTT
CASSLGPDWNTEAFF
>TRBD1|.|TRBV30|TRBJ1-6
TGTGCCTGGACCATCCCAACGCAAGAGGGGACAGGGGAAGGTTCACCCCTCCACTTT
CAWTIPTQEGTGEGSPLHF
>TRBD1|.|TRBV9|TRBJ1-2
TGTGCCAGCAGCCCCCAGGGGGGGAGGGAGTATGGCTACACCTTC
CASSPQGGREYGYTF
>TRBD1|few|TRBV6-5|TRBJ2-7
TGTGCCAGCACTCGACGACAGGGCGACTACGAGCAGTACTTC
CASTRRQGDYEQYF
>TRBD1|.|TRBV5-5|TRBJ1-1
TGTGCCAGCAGCCCCAGGACAGGGGCGTGGGCTTTCTTT
CASSPRTGAWAFF
>.|.|TRBV7-2|TRBJ1-1
TGTGCCAGCAGCTTAGGGGGAGGGGGAGCTTTCTTT
CASSLGGGGAFF
>TRBD1|.|TRBV7-2|TRBJ1-1
TGTGCCAGCAGCTTAGGTAGGCCGACAGGGGCCCTGAACACTGAAGCTTTCTTT
CASSLGRPTGALNTEAFF
>.|.|TRBV6-4|TRBJ2-7
TGTGCCAGCAGTCCAAACTGGGGCTCCTACGAGCAGTACTTC
CASSPNWGSYEQYF
>.|once|TRBV5-6|TRBJ1-5
TGTGCCAGCAGCTTAGGGCGGAACAATCAGCCCCAGCATTTT
CASSLGRNNQPQHF